These 22 T cell receptor beta chains were sequenced from one sample in a study of T cells in women clearing cervical HPV infection. Using immunoSEQ multiplex PCR, the repertoire was profiled, and TCRdb retains in-frame clones only, with some absent. The repertoire table contains some 43,000 clones. Input material: blood buffy coat. The receptor source for this set is a woman between 18 and 70 years old with a cervical HPV16 infection that either progressed to CIN3+ or cleared (not recorded which).

CDR3 region: CASSQDRGHGYTF. Partial CDR3 DNA: TGTGCCAGCAGCCAGGACAGGGGGCATGGC. V and J are TRBV7-9 and TRBJ1-2, with 11 bases aligning to TRBD1. The read ends 3 residues shy of where the CDR3 ends; the end is completed using the germline J gene. Unmatched junction bases numbered 2, after V lost 5 bases and J lost 6 bases. CDR1 and CDR2 from the germline V gene are SEHNR and FQNEAQ (reference sequence). The CDR3 has 13 residues.

As concerns this clone: The read finishes 3 residues shy of the CDR3 end, and the germline J gene is used to complete it. The V call is TRBV20-1, the J call TRBJ2-1; D perhaps matches TRBD2 (6 bases). CDR1 is DFQATT and CDR2 is SNEGSKA in the germline V gene (reference sequence). The CDR3 is 13 residues long. The V end lost 5 bases, the J end lost 0 bases, and 8 bases lay between the germline ends. CDR3 bases read: TGCAGTGCTCTAGCGATCTCCTACAATGAG. Protein sequence: CSALAISYNE. The CDR3 in its entirety is CSALAISYNEQFF.

Points on this clone: Coverage ceases 3 residues before the CDR3 finishes, and the germline J gene fills in the end. The gene calls are TRBV7-6 and TRBJ2-5; D ambiguous. Germline assignment: CDR1 SGHVS and CDR2 FNYEAQ. CDR3 size: 12 residues. V gave up 4 bases and J gave up 3 bases, with 6 bases separating them. CDR3 DNA (partial): TGTGCCAGCAGCTCTCTCGAAGAGACC. It codes for CASSSLEET. The entire CDR3 protein is CASSSLEETQYF.

A remark on this clone: The read ends 3 residues before the CDR3 terminus; that terminus is restored from the germline J gene. The chain links TRBV5-1 to TRBJ2-7, with 8 bases identical to TRBD2. Unmatched junction bases numbered 8, after V lost 2 bases and J lost 1 base. Germline CDR1 and CDR2: SGHRS and YFSETQ. The CDR3 totals 16 residues. The CDR3 bases that were read are TGCGCCAGCAGCTTAGTGAGCGGGGGAACTTCCTACGAG. It encodes CASSLVSGGTSYE. The CDR3 reads in full as CASSLVSGGTSYEQYF.

About this clone: Read data end 3 residues before the CDR3 end; the end is taken from the germline J gene. This sequence joins TRBV7-9 and TRBJ1-1; D is uncertain. The CDR3 totals 14 residues. The germline V gene has CDR1 SEHNR and CDR2 FQNEAQ (reference sequence). V lost 1 base and J lost 2, with 8 bases in between. CDR3 DNA (partial): TGTGCCAGCAGCTTAGATTTAGTAAACACTGAA. Protein sequence: CASSLDLVNTE. The full CDR3 protein is CASSLDLVNTEAFF.

The CDR3 reads CASSQGQDSSPLHF. CDR3 DNA (partial): TGCGCCAGCAGCCAGGGGCAGGATAGTTCACCC. The V gene is TRBV5-1, the J gene TRBJ1-6; tentative D call: TRBD1 (6 bases). The CDR3 end is not reached by the read, which stops 3 residues before it; the germline J gene fills it in. The germline V and J ends were trimmed by 4 bases and 9 bases, with 14 bases remaining between them. The CDR3 extends over 14 amino acids. Germline V gene sequence: CDR1 SGHRS, CDR2 YFSETQ.

Here the CDR3 reads CSALRGAGEDTQYF. Partial CDR3 DNA: TGCAGTGCCCTACGTGGAGCGGGGGAGGATACG. The chain employs TRBV20-1 and TRBJ2-3, with 8 bases identical to TRBD2. The CDR3 extends 3 residues past the end of the read, so its final part is completed from the germline J gene. The V gene's germline CDR1 is DFQATT and CDR2 SNEGSKA (reference sequence). V gave up 6 bases and J gave up 6 bases; unmatched junction bases: 11. The CDR3 is 14 residues long.

Remarks on this clone: The read falls 3 residues short of the CDR3 end, and the missing part is taken from the germline J gene. The J gene is TRBJ1-2, the V gene TRBV5-1; D perhaps matches TRBD1 (5 bases). Trimming removed 4 bases from V and 2 bases from J, with 18 bases in between. This CDR3 is built from 16 residues. Germline V gene lookup returns CDR1 SGHRS and CDR2 YFSETQ. Partial CDR3 DNA: TGCGCCAGCAGCGGCCGGGCGGGGCAACGCAACTATGGC. Translated, it gives CASSGRAGQRNYG. The complete CDR3 reads CASSGRAGQRNYGYTF. The variable domain in full, completed from reference TRBV5-1 and TRBJ1-2, reads KAGVTQTPRYLIKTRGQQVTLSCSPISGHRSVSWYQQTPGQGLQFLFEYFSETQRNKGNFPGRFSGRQFSNSRSEMNVSTLELGDSALYLCASSGRAGQRNYGYTFGSGTRLTVV.

In regard to this clone: Coverage ceases 3 residues before the CDR3 finishes, and the germline J gene fills in the end. The chain is built from TRBV6-2 or TRBV6-3 and TRBJ2-7; 7 nucleotides line up with TRBD1. V lost 4 bases, J lost 2 bases, and 5 bases stayed unmatched. Germline values: CDR1 MNHEY, CDR2 SVGEGT. This CDR3 contains 14 residues. The CDR3 bases that were read are TGTGCCAGCAGTTCCACAGGGGACCCCTACGAG. Protein product: CASSSTGDPYE. The full CDR3 protein reads CASSSTGDPYEQYF.

Concerning this clone itself: The read terminates 3 residues before the CDR3 end, so the remaining end is supplied by the germline J gene. The chain carries TRBV28 and TRBJ1-5, with no clear D. The length of the CDR3 is 16 residues. Trimming stripped 2 bases from V and 5 bases from J, with 16 bases between. Germline CDR1 reads MDHEN; CDR2 reads SYDVKM. Incomplete CDR3 DNA: TGTGCCAGCAGTTTACAAGGGCTGATGGCCTATCAGCCC. Protein sequence: CASSLQGLMAYQP. Given in full, the CDR3 is CASSLQGLMAYQPQHF.

As for this clone: Read coverage stops 3 residues before the CDR3 terminus; the germline J gene supplies the remainder. The V call is TRBV6-2 or TRBV6-3, the J call TRBJ2-7; D remains unclear. V shed 0 bases and J shed 0 bases, with 6 bases lying between them. The V gene's germline CDR1 is MNHEY and CDR2 SVGEGT. This CDR3 contains 14 residues. The CDR3 loop reads CASSYSAVSYEQYF. The covered CDR3 bases are TGTGCCAGCAGTTACTCGGCAGTCTCCTACGAG.

Turning to this clone: From the germline J gene comes the end of the CDR3, since the read stops 3 residues before it. The chain joins TRBV6-1 to TRBJ2-7, with 7 bases fitting TRBD2. This CDR3 comprises 14 residues. The V and J ends lost 3 bases and 2 bases, in that order; junction bases with no gene match: 4. The germline V gene encodes CDR1 MNHNS and CDR2 SASEGT. Partial CDR3 DNA: TGTGCCAGCAGTGACTGGGAGGGGCCCTACGAG. Its protein product is CASSDWEGPYE. The complete CDR3 sequence is CASSDWEGPYEQYF.

Comments on this clone: Sequencing ends 3 residues short of the CDR3 end; the germline J gene provides the rest. This rearrangement joins TRBV7-9 to TRBJ2-2; possibly TRBD1 for D (6 bases). The germline V gene has CDR1 SEHNR and CDR2 FQNEAQ (reference sequence). The CDR3 length is 15 residues. The CDR3 sequence is CASRVKGGSNEKLFF. The CDR3 bases that were read are TGTGCCAGCAGGGTTAAAGGGGGTTCTAATGAAAAG.

In the case of this clone: The read ends 3 residues shy of where the CDR3 ends; the end is completed using the germline J gene. This sequence joins TRBV6-1 and TRBJ2-7, with TRBD2 matching over 7 bases. J gave up 2 bases and V 0 bases, and 4 bases lay outside the gene matches. Germline assignment: CDR1 MNHNS and CDR2 SASEGT. The CDR3 totals 15 residues. CDR3: CASSEAPGGAYEQYF. The part of the CDR3 DNA that was read is TGTGCCAGCAGTGAAGCCCCTGGGGGGGCCTACGAG.

CDR3 DNA, as far as it was read: TGTGCCAGCAGTGTCCCCGGGACAGGGGATCAGCCC. The encoded protein is CASSVPGTGDQP. The complete CDR3 protein is CASSVPGTGDQPQHF. The chain joins TRBV6-1 to TRBJ1-5; 10 positions agree with TRBD1. The CDR3 goes on 3 residues after the read ends, and that part is filled in from the germline J gene. From germline, CDR1 is MNHNS and CDR2 SASEGT. With V trimmed by 4 bases and J by 5 bases, 5 bases remained unmatched. CDR3 size: 15 residues.

A note on this clone: The missing CDR3 end, 3 residues past where the read stops, is filled in from the germline J gene. This chain links TRBV7-8 with TRBJ2-7; weak D call: TRBD1 (5 bases). V was trimmed by 5 bases and J by 2 bases, leaving 16 bases between them. The CDR3 is made up of 15 amino acids. Germline CDR1 reads SGHVS; CDR2 reads FQNEAQ. CDR3 sequence reads: CASSKSLDKAYEQYF. CDR3 bases read: TGTGCCAGCAGCAAATCCTTGGACAAGGCCTACGAG.

A remark on this clone: The read comes to an end 3 residues before the CDR3 does, leaving the germline J gene to fill in the end. The rearrangement joins TRBV5-1 to TRBJ2-2; D is possibly TRBD2 (5 bases). The germline CDR1 and CDR2 sequences are SGHRS and YFSETQ. This CDR3 has 15 amino acids. The CDR3 loop reads CASSLVSGSNEKLFF. CDR3 DNA, as far as it was read: TGCGCCAGCAGCTTGGTAAGCGGATCCAATGAAAAG.

As to this clone: The CDR3 end lies 3 residues beyond the end of the read and is filled in from the germline J gene. V and J are TRBV19 and TRBJ2-2, with 7 nucleotides matching TRBD1. Unmatched junction bases numbered 1, after V lost 3 bases and J lost 6 bases. There are 13 residues in the CDR3. Germline V CDR1 and CDR2: LNHDA, SQIVND (reference sequence). CDR3 region: CASSMTGSGELFF. The sequenced part of the CDR3 DNA is TGTGCCAGTAGTATGACAGGGTCCGGGGAG.

Of note for this clone: The read ends 3 residues shy of where the CDR3 ends; the end is completed using the germline J gene. This chain connects TRBV7-9 to TRBJ2-7; no definite D call. The V end was cut by 5 bases, the J end by 0 bases, with 5 bases between. This CDR3 has 12 residues. Germline CDR1 reads SEHNR; CDR2 reads FQNEAQ (reference sequence). The CDR3 loop is CASSLYSYEQYF. Incomplete CDR3 DNA: TGTGCCAGCAGCCTGTACTCCTACGAG.

Points on this clone: The read falls 3 residues short of the CDR3 end, and the missing part is taken from the germline J gene. The chain combines TRBV29-1 with TRBJ2-7; the D is unclear. In germline, CDR1 is SQVTM, CDR2 ANQGSEA. This CDR3 has 11 amino acids. V was trimmed by 4 bases and J by 0 bases, leaving 4 bases between them. CDR3 protein: CSVAISYEQYF. The part of the CDR3 DNA that was read is TGCAGCGTTGCCATCTCCTACGAG.

Partial CDR3 DNA: TGTGCCAGCAGACAGGGTTCCTACGAG. Translated: CASRQGSYE. The full CDR3 sequence reads CASRQGSYEQYF. J is TRBJ2-7 and V is TRBV3-1 (or the pseudogene TRBV3-2); TRBD1 might be the D (6 bases). Read coverage stops 3 residues before the CDR3 terminus; the germline J gene supplies the remainder. CDR1 and CDR2 from the germline V gene are LGHDT and YNNKEL (reference sequence). V lost 6 bases, J lost 1 base, and 7 bases lay in between. This CDR3 spans 12 amino acids.

As regards this clone: The CDR3 end falls 3 residues outside the read, so it is completed with the germline J gene. The V gene is TRBV19, the J gene TRBJ2-2, with 10 bases fitting TRBD1. Trimming removed 3 bases from V and 4 bases from J; junction bases left unmatched: 5. The germline V gene has CDR1 LNHDA and CDR2 SQIVND (reference sequence). The CDR3 runs 16 residues. The chain's CDR3 is CASSMLRDRGTGELFF. The CDR3 bases that were read are TGTGCCAGTAGTATGCTCCGGGACAGGGGCACCGGGGAG. The variable domain in full, with the rest retrieved from reference TRBV19 and TRBJ2-2, is DGGITQSPKYLFRKEGQNVTLSCEQNLNHDAMYWYRQDPGQGLRLIYYSQIVNDFQKGDIAEGYSVSREKKESFPLTVTSAQKNPTAFYLCASSMLRDRGTGELFFGEGSRLTVL.